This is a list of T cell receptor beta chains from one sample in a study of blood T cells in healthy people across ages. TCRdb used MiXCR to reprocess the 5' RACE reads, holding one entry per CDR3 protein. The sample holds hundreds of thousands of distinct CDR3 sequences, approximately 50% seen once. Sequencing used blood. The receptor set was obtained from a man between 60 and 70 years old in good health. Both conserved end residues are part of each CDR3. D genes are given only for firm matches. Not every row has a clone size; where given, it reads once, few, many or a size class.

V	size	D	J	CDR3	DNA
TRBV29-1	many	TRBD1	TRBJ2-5	CSVVRGRETQYF	TGCAGCGTTGTCAGGGGGCGAGAGACCCAGTACTTC
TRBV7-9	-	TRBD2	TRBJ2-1	CASSPRGGGTSYNEQFF	TGTGCCAGCAGCCCCCGTGGCGGGGGGACCTCCTACAATGAGCAGTTCTTC
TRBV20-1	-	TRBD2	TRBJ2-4	CSASYSGANIQYF	TGCAGTGCTAGCTATAGCGGGGCCAACATTCAGTACTTC
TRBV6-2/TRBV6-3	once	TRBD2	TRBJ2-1	CASNPTSGGRNEQFF	TGTGCCAGCAACCCGACTAGCGGGGGGAGGAATGAGCAGTTCTTC
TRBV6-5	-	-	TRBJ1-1	CASTEGLYTEAFF	TGTGCCAGCACGGAAGGGTTATATACTGAAGCTTTCTTT
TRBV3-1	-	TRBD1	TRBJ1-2	CASSQRAGGSYGYTF	TGTGCCAGCAGCCAAAGGGCAGGGGGTTCCTATGGCTACACCTTC
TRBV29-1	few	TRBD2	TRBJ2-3	CSVRGLAGGDTQYF	TGCAGCGTCCGCGGACTAGCGGGGGGAGATACGCAGTATTTT
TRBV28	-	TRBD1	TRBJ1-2	CASRDRRYGYTF	TGTGCCAGCAGGGACAGGCGCTATGGCTACACCTTC
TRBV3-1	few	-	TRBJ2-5	CASSQGRTETQYF	TGTGCCAGCAGCCAAGGCCGGACGGAGACCCAGTACTTC
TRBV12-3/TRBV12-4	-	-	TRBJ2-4	CAVAGRWAKNIQYF	TGTGCCGTGGCGGGGAGGTGGGCCAAAAACATTCAGTACTTC
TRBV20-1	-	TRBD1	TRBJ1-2	CSATGTGADYGYTF	TGCAGTGCTACCGGTACAGGGGCGGACTATGGCTACACCTTC
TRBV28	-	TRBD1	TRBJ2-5	CASSPRTGAIETQYF	TGTGCCAGCAGTCCCCGGACAGGGGCGATAGAGACCCAGTACTTC
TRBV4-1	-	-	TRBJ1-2	CASSQDFVVGSIYGYTF	TGCGCCAGCAGCCAAGATTTTGTCGTCGGCAGTATATATGGCTACACCTTC
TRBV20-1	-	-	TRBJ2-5	CSANPPKISWQETRYF	TGCAGTGCTAACCCGCCGAAGATCTCGTGGCAAGAGACCCGGTACTTC